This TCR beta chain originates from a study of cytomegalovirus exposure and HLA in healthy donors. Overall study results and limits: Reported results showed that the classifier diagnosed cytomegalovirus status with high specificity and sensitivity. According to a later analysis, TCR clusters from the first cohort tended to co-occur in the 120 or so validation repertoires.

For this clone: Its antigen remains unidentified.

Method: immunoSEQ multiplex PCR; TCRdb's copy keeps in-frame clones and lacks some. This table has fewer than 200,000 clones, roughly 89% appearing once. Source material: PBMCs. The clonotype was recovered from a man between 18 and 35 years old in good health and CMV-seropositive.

The CDR3 loop reads CASKTSTATYEQYF. The CDR3 nucleotides read TGTGCCAGCAAGACTAGCACGGCGACCTACGAGCAGTACTTC. V and J are TRBV6-1 and TRBJ2-7; 7 nucleotides match TRBD2. V lost 7 bases, J lost 2 bases, and 8 bases stayed unmatched. The CDR3 length is 14 residues. Germline V CDR1 and CDR2: MNHNS, SASEGT.